This T cell receptor (beta chain) was identified in a study of shared clonotypes between healthy human individuals. Study summary: Two women and a few men aged 18 to 49 made up the donors.

CDR3 size: 14 residues. V was cut by 6 bases and J by 3 bases, with 11 bases left in between. Germline lookup yields CDR1 SGHTA and CDR2 FQGNSA. Clones were sequenced by immunoSEQ multiplex PCR, and TCRdb holds only the in-frame ones, with some missing. The top ten clones hold roughly 0.62% of a sample with more than 900,000 clones, around 82% of them seen once. This chain joins TRBV7-2 and TRBJ2-2; no clear D. The receptor was derived from a man younger than 30 in good health. Some clones in this sample may be carry-over from other donors' samples. The material sequenced was memory CD4+ T cells from PBMCs. Subset of the sample: CD45RA-negative fraction. CDR3 amino acids: CASSSVGDTGELFF. DNA of the CDR3: TGTGCCAGCAGTTCCGTTGGGGACACCGGGGAGCTGTTTTTT.